Following are 24 T cell receptor beta chains from one sample sequenced in a study of T cell changes during pregnancy in multiple sclerosis. The repertoire was sequenced with immunoSEQ multiplex PCR; TCRdb's copy has only in-frame clones and lacks some. Here the sample spans 26,000 or so clones, around 90% being singletons. This specimen consisted of CD4+ T cells from peripheral blood mononuclear cells, obtained in the first trimester of pregnancy. The receptors come from a female donor in good health, enrolled as a control in a pregnancy study.

The rearrangement uses TRBV4-3 and TRBJ1-5; the match to TRBD1 covers 7 bases. The CDR3 covers 15 residues. CDR1 and CDR2 from the germline V gene are LGHNA and YSLEER. V lost 0 bases to trimming and J lost 1 base; unmatched junction nucleotides: 0. The CDR3 coding sequence is TGCGCCAGCAGCCAAGAGACAGGGAGCAATCAGCCCCAGCATTTT. It specifies CASSQETGSNQPQHF.

This clone has just one count. This chain's CDR3 is CASSPEAGNSYNEQFF. The CDR3 DNA reads TGTGCCAGTAGTCCAGAAGCGGGAAACTCCTACAATGAGCAGTTCTTC. The chain recombines TRBV19 with TRBJ2-1; 7 bases are shared with TRBD2. The CDR3 runs to 16 residues. Germline V gene sequence: CDR1 LNHDA, CDR2 SQIVND (reference sequence). Trimming at V came to 5 bases and at J to 0 bases, leaving 7 bases not matched to a gene. The full variable domain, completed using reference TRBV19 and TRBJ2-1, is DGGITQSPKYLFRKEGQNVTLSCEQNLNHDAMYWYRQDPGQGLRLIYYSQIVNDFQKGDIAEGYSVSREKKESFPLTVTSAQKNPTAFYLCASSPEAGNSYNEQFFGPGTRLTVL.

This rearrangement joins TRBV4-3 to TRBJ2-7, with 10 bases lining up with TRBD2. Trimming at V came to 1 base and at J to 0 bases, leaving 3 bases not matched to a gene. This CDR3 is built from 16 residues. Germline V gene sequence: CDR1 LGHNA, CDR2 YSLEER. The CDR3 region is CASSQGASGSSYEQYF. CDR3 DNA sequence: TGCGCCAGCAGCCAAGGGGCTAGCGGGAGCTCCTACGAGCAGTACTTC.

This clone was seen a handful of times. The chain couples TRBV30 to TRBJ2-1; 8 nucleotides align to TRBD1. The CDR3 runs to 14 residues. V gave up 5 bases and J gave up 6 bases; unmatched junction bases: 9. Looked up from germline, CDR1 is GTSNPN and CDR2 is SVGIG (reference sequence). The CDR3 nucleotides are TGTGCCTGGGGGAGACAGGGGCTCGGCAATGAGCAGTTCTTC. Its translation is CAWGRQGLGNEQFF.

The chain uses TRBV5-1 and TRBJ2-1; D is perhaps TRBD2 (5 bases). Germline V lookup: CDR1 SGHRS, CDR2 YFSETQ. The CDR3 has 12 residues. V was pared by 2 bases and J by 6 bases, with 6 bases between. The CDR3 loop is CASSFSGNEQFF. CDR3 DNA sequence: TGCGCCAGCAGCTTCAGCGGCAATGAGCAGTTCTTC.

V gene TRBV2 combines with J gene TRBJ1-1; 7 bases are shared with TRBD1. Germline CDR1 and CDR2: SNHLY and FYNNEI. This CDR3 has 12 residues. V lost 0 bases to trimming and J lost 10 bases; unmatched junction nucleotides: 2. For the CDR3, the DNA is TGTGCCAGCAGTGAAGCAGGGGGCTTAGCTTTCTTT. It encodes CASSEAGGLAFF. Looking up the rest from reference TRBV2 and TRBJ1-1 gives the full variable domain: EPEVTQTPSHQVTQMGQEVILRCVPISNHLYFYWYRQILGQKVEFLVSFYNNEISEKSEIFDDQFSVERPDGSNFTLKIRSTKLEDSAMYFCASSEAGGLAFFGQGTRLTVV.

The chain employs TRBV28 and TRBJ2-4; TRBD1 aligns across 9 bases. From germline, CDR1 is MDHEN and CDR2 SYDVKM. CDR3 size: 14 residues. Trimming took 6 bases from V and 8 from J; bases not matched to a gene: 8. The CDR3 DNA sequence: TGTGCCAGCAGCGAGGACAGGGGATTGGACATTCAGTACTTC. As protein: CASSEDRGLDIQYF.

V gene TRBV30 combines with J gene TRBJ2-1; maybe TRBD2 (5 bases). V was shortened by 0 bases and J by 8 bases, with 14 bases between the two germline ends. Looked up from germline, CDR1 is GTSNPN and CDR2 is SVGIG (reference sequence). CDR3 length equals 14 residues. This chain's CDR3 is CAWSVRQVAYEQFF. In DNA, the CDR3 is TGTGCCTGGAGTGTACGTCAGGTAGCGTATGAGCAGTTCTTC.

This clone appeared a few times. J is TRBJ2-2 and V is TRBV11-2; 8 bases are a match to TRBD2. The CDR3 length is 17 residues. The V gene's germline CDR1 is SGHAT and CDR2 FQNNGV. J gave up 3 bases and V 5 bases, and 11 bases lay outside the gene matches. The CDR3 is CASSPRSAGADTGELFF. The CDR3 DNA reads TGTGCCAGCAGCCCGCGATCAGCGGGAGCGGACACCGGGGAGCTGTTTTTT. Based on the CDR3 plus reference TRBV11-2 and TRBJ2-2, the full variable domain is EAGVAQSPRYKIIEKRQSVAFWCNPISGHATLYWYQQILGQGPKLLIQFQNNGVVDDSQLPKDRFSAERLKGVDSTLKIQPAKLEDSAVYLCASSPRSAGADTGELFFGEGSRLTVL.

The chain couples TRBV6-1 to TRBJ2-1, with 8 bases identical to TRBD2. The CDR3 sequence is 15 residues long. Per germline, CDR1 MNHNS and CDR2 SASEGT. V lost 8 bases, J lost 9 bases, and 15 bases stayed unmatched. In nucleotides, the CDR3 is TGTGCCAGCCAACTCTTAGCGGGAAAAGGGGGTGAGCAGTTCTTC. Translated, it gives CASQLLAGKGGEQFF.

This chain joins TRBV5-1 and TRBJ1-5, with TRBD1 matching 7 bases. Germline V gene lookup returns CDR1 SGHRS and CDR2 YFSETQ. Losses at the gene ends were 4 bases for V and 3 bases for J; bases not matched to a gene: 13. The CDR3 is 17 amino acids. The DNA of the CDR3 is TGCGCCAGCAGCCCGGAACCGGGACAGTCCATCAATCAGCCCCAGCATTTT. Its protein product is CASSPEPGQSINQPQHF.

The V call is TRBV28, the J call TRBJ2-7; 7 bases agree with TRBD1. The germline V gene has CDR1 MDHEN and CDR2 SYDVKM. Trimming removed 6 bases from V and 5 bases from J; junction bases left unmatched: 4. CDR3 size: 12 residues. The CDR3 sequence is CASRGDSNEQYF. CDR3 DNA sequence: TGTGCCAGCAGGGGGGACAGTAACGAGCAGTACTTC.

In its sample, this clone was seen once. One junction end disagrees with the germline gene, perhaps due to a read error. The chain carries TRBV29-1 and TRBJ2-1; 7 nucleotides agree with TRBD2. This CDR3 region has 12 residues. Germline loops: CDR1 SQVTM, CDR2 ANQGSEA. CDR3 sequence (DNA): TGCAGCGAGGGACTAAATGTCAATGGGCAGTTCTTC. Protein: CSEGLNVNGQFF.

The CDR3 spells CASKGQLTDTQYF. Written as DNA, the CDR3 is TGTGCCAGCAAGGGACAGCTCACAGATACGCAGTATTTT. The V gene is TRBV28, the J gene TRBJ2-3, with 7 bases matching TRBD1. Germline CDR1 reads MDHEN; CDR2 reads SYDVKM. The junction had 3 bases not matched to a gene; V was cut back by 7 bases and J by 2 bases. The CDR3 consists of 13 residues.

In this sample, this clone turned up once. This chain joins TRBV6-5 and TRBJ2-1, with 8 bases that match TRBD2. Per germline, CDR1 MNHEY and CDR2 SVGAGI. This CDR3 is built from 14 residues. The J segment lost 5 bases and the V segment lost 6 bases, leaving 6 bases of the junction unmatched. CDR3 nucleotide sequence: TGTGCCAGCAGCCGTAGCGGGGCCAACAATGAGCAGTTCTTC. As protein: CASSRSGANNEQFF.

This rearrangement joins TRBV7-9 to TRBJ2-3; 8 bases fit TRBD1. V dropped 5 bases and J dropped 2; count of bases not matched to a gene: 9. This CDR3 contains 16 residues. CDR1 and CDR2 from the germline V gene are SEHNR and FQNEAQ (reference sequence). The CDR3 region is CASSPRTGLFTDTQYF. The CDR3 DNA reads TGTGCCAGCAGCCCCCGGACAGGGCTATTCACAGATACGCAGTATTTT.

This sequence joins TRBV6-1 and TRBJ2-4; weak D call: TRBD2 (6 bases). The CDR3 is 13 amino acids. Germline V gene data show CDR1 as MNHNS and CDR2 as SASEGT. V was cut by 4 bases and J by 9 bases, with 13 bases left in between. CDR3 loop: CASSGGAEGIQYF. As DNA, the CDR3 is TGTGCCAGCAGTGGAGGGGCGGAGGGCATTCAGTACTTC.

This clone came up once. V and J are TRBV19 and TRBJ2-5; D remains unclear. The V and J ends lost 4 bases and 5 bases respectively, with 17 bases between them. CDR3 length equals 15 residues. Germline CDR1 LNHDA, CDR2 SQIVND (reference sequence). The DNA of the CDR3 is TGTGCCAGTAGTACAAGACAAAAACCCGCCGAGACCCAGTACTTC. This sequence encodes CASSTRQKPAETQYF.

CDR3 bases: TGTGCCAGCAGTTGTCCCCTCTATGGCTACACCTTC. This encodes CASSCPLYGYTF. V gene TRBV6-4 combines with J gene TRBJ1-2, with D hard to call. Trimming took 5 bases from V and 4 from J, leaving 8 bases between them. This CDR3 has 12 residues. Germline V gene lookup returns CDR1 MRHNA and CDR2 SNTAGT.

The chain uses TRBV5-1 and TRBJ2-1; 12 bases match TRBD2. The CDR3 covers 20 residues. Trimming at V came to 4 bases and at J to 4 bases, leaving 18 bases not matched to a gene. CDR1 and CDR2 (germline): SGHRS, YFSETQ. The CDR3 DNA follows: TGCGCCAGCAGCACTGCCGGGGGGCTAGCGGGGGGGATCTGGTACAATGAGCAGTTCTTC. Its protein is CASSTAGGLAGGIWYNEQFF.

This chain uses TRBV13 with TRBJ2-1; 14 nucleotides agree with TRBD2. V was pared by 5 bases and J by 0 bases, with 6 bases of the junction left unmatched. CDR1 and CDR2 (germline): PRHDT, FYEKMQ (reference sequence). The CDR3 totals 18 residues. CDR3 protein: CASSPLTSGGASYNEQFF. CDR3 sequence (DNA): TGTGCCAGCAGCCCTCTGACTAGCGGGGGGGCCTCCTACAATGAGCAGTTCTTC.

V usage is TRBV6-5 and J usage is TRBJ2-2, with a weak D call TRBD2 (5 bases). V was pared by 6 bases and J by 2 bases, with 10 bases between. CDR3 length: 14 amino acids. Germline values: CDR1 MNHEY, CDR2 SVGAGI. CDR3 sequence reads: CASRDDYNTGELFF. The CDR3 region has the DNA TGTGCCAGCAGGGATGACTACAACACCGGGGAGCTGTTTTTT.

The genes are TRBV27 and TRBJ2-7, with no clear D. V shed 1 base and J shed 3 bases, with 4 bases lying between them. Germline V gene lookup returns CDR1 MNHEY and CDR2 SMNVEV (reference sequence). The CDR3 extends over 12 amino acids. CDR3 nucleotide sequence: TGTGCCAGCAGTTTATTCGTCTACGAGCAGTACTTC. Translation: CASSLFVYEQYF.

The gene calls are TRBV18 and TRBJ1-1; D is perhaps TRBD1 (5 bases). Deletions cut 3 bases from V and 8 bases from J, with 13 bases between. The CDR3 is made up of 13 amino acids. Looked up from germline, CDR1 is KGHSH and CDR2 is LQKENI. CDR3: CASSPSQVLEAFF. In DNA form, the CDR3 reads TGTGCCAGCTCACCGTCACAGGTTTTAGAAGCTTTCTTT.